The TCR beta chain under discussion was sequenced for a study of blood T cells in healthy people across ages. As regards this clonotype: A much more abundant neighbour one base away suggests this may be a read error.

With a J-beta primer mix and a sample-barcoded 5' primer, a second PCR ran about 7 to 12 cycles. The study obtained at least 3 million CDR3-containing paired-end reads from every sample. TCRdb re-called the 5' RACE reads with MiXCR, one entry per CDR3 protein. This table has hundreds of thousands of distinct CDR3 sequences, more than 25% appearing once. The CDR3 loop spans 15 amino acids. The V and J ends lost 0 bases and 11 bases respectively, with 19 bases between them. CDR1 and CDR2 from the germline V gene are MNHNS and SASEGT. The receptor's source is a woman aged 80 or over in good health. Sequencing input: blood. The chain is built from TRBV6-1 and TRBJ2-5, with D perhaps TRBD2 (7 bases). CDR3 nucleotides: TGTGCCAGCAGTGAAGCAGTGGGGGGGGGCTACGGGCAGTACTTC. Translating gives CASSEAVGGGYGQYF.